These T cell receptor beta chains were read from a single sample in a study of cytomegalovirus exposure and HLA in healthy donors. Produced via immunoSEQ multiplex PCR; TCRdb's table is partial and in-frame only. The sample shows 160,000 or so clones, over 80% of them seen only once. The sequenced sample was PBMCs. These receptors originate from a woman in her late teens or twenties in good health and CMV-seronegative. The CDR3 runs from the conserved cysteine through the conserved F or W. Fields, in order: D gene, V gene, clone size, J gene, CDR3 DNA, CDR3 protein. D genes are given only for firm matches. Not every row has a clone size; where given, it reads once, few, many or a size class.

>TRBD1|TRBV15|.|TRBJ2-2
TGTGCCACCAGCAGCGATGACCCCCGGGACAGGGCTCGGGGGGACACCGGGGAGCTGTTTTTT
CATSSDDPRDRARGDTGELFF
>TRBD1|TRBV4-1|.|TRBJ2-3
TGCGCCAGCAGCCAAGATCAGACAGGGAGAACAGATACGCAGTATTTT
CASSQDQTGRTDTQYF
>.|TRBV6-6|.|TRBJ1-6
TGTGCCAGCAGTTACTCTAGACAGACACCCCTCCACTTT
CASSYSRQTPLHF
>.|TRBV20-1|.|TRBJ1-1
TGCAGTGCCTCGCGCACTGAAGCTTTCTTT
CSASRTEAFF
>.|TRBV7-9|many|TRBJ2-7
TGTGCCAGCAGCTTAAGCGGTACCTACGAGCAGTACTTC
CASSLSGTYEQYF
>.|TRBV29-1|.|TRBJ1-5
TGCAGCGTTGGATCAGCGAGTAATCAGCCCCAGCATTTT
CSVGSASNQPQHF
>.|TRBV6-6|.|TRBJ1-2
TGTGCCAGCAGTTGGTCAGGGGCTTCCTATGGCTACACCTTC
CASSWSGASYGYTF
>TRBD2|TRBV2|.|TRBJ2-3
TGTGCCAGCAGGAGCTTGGCGGGGGGGCGACCTCAATACTCAGATACGCAGTATTTT
CASRSLAGGRPQYSDTQYF
>.|TRBV30|.|TRBJ1-1
TGTGCCTGGAGGTGGGGACACCAGAACACTGAAGCTTTCTTT
CAWRWGHQNTEAFF
>.|TRBV6-1|.|TRBJ1-6
TGTGCCAGCAGTGAAATGGGGGCTCGGAATTCACCCCTCCACTTT
CASSEMGARNSPLHF
>.|TRBV28|once|TRBJ1-2
TGTGCCAGCAGCACCCCTCAGGGGAGGGGTCTTTATGGCAACACCTTC
CASSTPQGRGLYGNTF
>.|TRBV18|.|TRBJ2-7
TGTGCCAGCTCACCACAGCACAGATCCTACGAGCAGTACTTC
CASSPQHRSYEQYF
>TRBD1|TRBV7-2|.|TRBJ2-3
TGTGCCAGCAGCCCTGGGGACAGGGGGCCTACAGATACGCAGTATTTT
CASSPGDRGPTDTQYF
>TRBD1|TRBV7-9|.|TRBJ1-5
TGTTCCAGCAGCTCCGGGACAGGGGAGGTGGGGGAGCCCCAGCATTTT
CSSSSGTGEVGEPQHF
>.|TRBV6-5|few|TRBJ1-3
TGTGCCAGCCGGGGGTCTGGAAACACCATATATTTT
CASRGSGNTIYF
>TRBD1|TRBV30|.|TRBJ1-6
TGTGCCTGGAGTCCGGGACAGGGGTATGCACCCCTCCACTTT
CAWSPGQGYAPLHF
>TRBD1|TRBV6-5|.|TRBJ2-1
TGTGCCAGCAGGGGACGGGACAGATTGTACAATGAGCAGTTCTTC
CASRGRDRLYNEQFF
>.|TRBV10-3|.|TRBJ2-7
TGTGCCATCAGGGACCGGGACACCGGTTCCTACGAGCAGTACTTC
CAIRDRDTGSYEQYF
>.|TRBV6-5|.|TRBJ1-1
TGTGCCAGCAGCTCCAGGATAGGCATGAACACTGAAGCTTTCTTT
CASSSRIGMNTEAFF
>TRBD1|TRBV6-1|.|TRBJ2-7
TGTGCCAGCAGTGGGTCGAGGGGGCTCGTGGGCGAGCAGTACTTC
CASSGSRGLVGEQYF
>TRBD1|TRBV27|.|TRBJ1-2
TGTGCCAGCAGTTATCACGGGACAGGGGAAGTAAGAGGCTACACCTTC
CASSYHGTGEVRGYTF
>.|TRBV15|once|TRBJ2-5
TGTGCCACCAGCAGAGATGGTTACAGAGAGACCCAGTACTTC
CATSRDGYRETQYF
>TRBD1|TRBV11-2|once|TRBJ1-6
TGTGCCAGCAGCACAATGGGACAGGGGGCGAAATCACCCCTCCACTTT
CASSTMGQGAKSPLHF
>.|TRBV6-6|.|TRBJ1-4
TGTGCCAGCAGTTACTCTAGGGGGAATGAAAAACTGTTTTTT
CASSYSRGNEKLFF
>TRBD2|TRBV10-3|few|TRBJ2-5
TGTGCCATCAGAAGAGACGGGGGGGTAGAGACCCAGTACTTC
CAIRRDGGVETQYF
>.|TRBV9|.|TRBJ2-5
TGTGCCAGCAGCGTAGCCACAGGTGGACAAGAGACCCAGTACTTC
CASSVATGGQETQYF
>.|TRBV28|.|TRBJ2-2
TGTGCCTCACAGGAGTACACCGGGGAGCTGTTTTTT
CASQEYTGELFF
>.|TRBV6-5|.|TRBJ1-6
TGTGCCAGCAGTTACGGGAGGGAATTCTATAATTCACCCCTCCACTTT
CASSYGREFYNSPLHF
>TRBD1|TRBV7-9|.|TRBJ1-2
TGTGCCAGCAGTTCGGACAGGGAGGGCCATGGCTACACCTTC
CASSSDREGHGYTF
>TRBD1|TRBV11-2|few|TRBJ1-4
TGTGCCAGCAGCCGGGGGCAACAGGGGACTAATGAAAAACTGTTTTTT
CASSRGQQGTNEKLFF
>.|TRBV6-5|.|TRBJ2-7
TGTGCCAGCTTGGGCCCAGGATCCTACGAGCAGTACTTC
CASLGPGSYEQYF